This T cell receptor beta chain is from a study of blood T cell repertoires in COVID-19. Study in general: Sources were T cells, B-cell-depleted T cells, or PBMCs; the material itself was cDNA or gDNA.

Trimming cost V 0 bases and J 4 bases; bases outside gene matches: 6. This CDR3 has 15 residues. Germline V CDR1 and CDR2: SGHRS, YFSETQ. This clone was seen once. Per the authors' pipeline: Nucleated cell number was recorded as an estimate derived from reference gene primer amplification. Profiled with immunoSEQ multiplex PCR; TCRdb holds only in-frame clones, not every one. V and J calls and clone size are those listed in that table; D and trimming were worked out from the DNA. The table lists 100,000 to 120,000 clones, over 75% of them singletons. This sequence joins TRBV5-1 and TRBJ1-2, with 7 nucleotides matching TRBD1. Sequences were obtained from peripheral blood. This TCR was recovered from a man in his fifties or sixties with acute or convalescent COVID-19. CDR3 bases: TGCGCCAGCAGCTTGGCAGACAGGGTCCCCTATGGCTACACCTTC. It specifies CASSLADRVPYGYTF.